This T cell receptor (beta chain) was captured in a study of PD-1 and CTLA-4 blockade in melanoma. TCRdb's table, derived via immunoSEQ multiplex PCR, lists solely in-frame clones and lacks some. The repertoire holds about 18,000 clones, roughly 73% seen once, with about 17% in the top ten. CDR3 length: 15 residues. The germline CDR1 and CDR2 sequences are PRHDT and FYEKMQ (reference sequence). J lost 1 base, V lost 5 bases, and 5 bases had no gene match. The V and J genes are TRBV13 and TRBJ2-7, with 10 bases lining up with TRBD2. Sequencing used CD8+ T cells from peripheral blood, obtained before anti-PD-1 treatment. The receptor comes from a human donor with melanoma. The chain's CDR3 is CASSGGLAQSYEQYF. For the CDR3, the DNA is TGTGCCAGCAGCGGGGGACTAGCGCAGTCCTACGAGCAGTACTTC.